The TCR beta chain under discussion was sequenced for a study of monozygotic twins with inflammatory bowel disease. TCRdb reanalyzed the 5' RACE reads, giving one entry per CDR3 protein sequence and no DNA. The sample spans roughly 150,000 distinct CDR3 sequences; the ten largest clones claim about 2.7%. Germline-derived CDR1 and CDR2 are DFQATT and SNEGSKA (reference sequence). This CDR3 is built from 15 residues. Material for sequencing was blood. J is TRBJ2-1 and V is TRBV20-1; TCRdb indicates TRBD2, and absent DNA this call remains unverified. The clonotype was recovered from a human donor with ulcerative colitis or Crohn's disease, or a healthy co-twin of an affected twin (not recorded which). CDR3 loop: CSASLSGGPYNEQFF.